The text below deals with one TCR beta chain. The target antigen is unknown. These data come from a study of T cell repertoires in cytomegalovirus infection. Study-level results: CMV carriers with the relevant HLA were identified by cumulative public TCR beta family frequency. In two of eight donors, the top clonotype was HLA-C-restricted CMV-specific.

J gave up 11 bases and V 0 bases, and 13 bases lay outside the gene matches. This CDR3 comprises 15 residues. CDR1 is DFQATT and CDR2 is SNEGSKA in the germline V gene (reference sequence). TCRdb re-called the reads through MiXCR, storing one row per CDR3 protein. The sample includes about 480,000 distinct CDR3 sequences, roughly a third of them seen just once. This clonotype was sampled from a human donor in good health (CMV status not recorded). Some clones in this sample may be carry-over from other donors' samples. The chain couples TRBV20-1 to TRBJ1-1; 9 bases are a match to TRBD1. This specimen was cultured PBMCs, taken from culture after CMV antigen stimulation. The CDR3 DNA reads as TGCAGTGCTAGAGACCATATACAGGGGGCTAATTTGGCTTTCTTT. It specifies CSARDHIQGANLAFF.